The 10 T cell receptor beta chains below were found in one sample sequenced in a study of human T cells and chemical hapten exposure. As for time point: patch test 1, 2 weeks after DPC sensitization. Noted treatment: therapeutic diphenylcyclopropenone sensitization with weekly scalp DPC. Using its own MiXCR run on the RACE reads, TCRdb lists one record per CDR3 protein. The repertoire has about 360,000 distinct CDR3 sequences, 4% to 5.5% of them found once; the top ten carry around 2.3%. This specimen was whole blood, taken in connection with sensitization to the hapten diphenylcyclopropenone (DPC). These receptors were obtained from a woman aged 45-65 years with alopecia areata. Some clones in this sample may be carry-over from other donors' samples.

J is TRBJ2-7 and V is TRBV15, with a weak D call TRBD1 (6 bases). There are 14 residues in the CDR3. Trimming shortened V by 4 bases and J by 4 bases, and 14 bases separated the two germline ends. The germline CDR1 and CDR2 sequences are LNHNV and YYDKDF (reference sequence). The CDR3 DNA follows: TGTGCCACCAGCAAGGGGGAGAGCCTTTACGAGCAGTACTTC. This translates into CATSKGESLYEQYF.

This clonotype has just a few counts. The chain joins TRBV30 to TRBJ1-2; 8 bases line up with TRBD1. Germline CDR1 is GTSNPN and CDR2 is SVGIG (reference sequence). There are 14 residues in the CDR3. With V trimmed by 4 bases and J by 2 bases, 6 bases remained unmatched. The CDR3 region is CAWTGDRSNYGYTF. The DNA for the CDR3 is TGTGCCTGGACCGGGGACAGGTCGAACTATGGCTACACCTTC.

The CDR3: CASSQGVGGWAYTQYF. DNA for the CDR3: TGTGCCAGCAGCCAAGGGGTTGGGGGCTGGGCGTATACGCAGTATTTT. This chain joins TRBV3-1 and TRBJ2-3, with TRBD1 as a possible D gene (6 bases). V was trimmed by 1 base and J by 7 bases, leaving 18 bases between them. The CDR3 has 16 amino acids. CDR1 is LGHDT, CDR2 YNNKEL, per germline (reference sequence).

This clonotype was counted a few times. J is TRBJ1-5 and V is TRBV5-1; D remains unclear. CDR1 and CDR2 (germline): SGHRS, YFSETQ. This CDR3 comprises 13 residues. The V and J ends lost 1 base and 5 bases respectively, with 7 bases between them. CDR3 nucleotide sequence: TGCGCCAGCAGCTTGTCCGACGATCAGCCCCAGCATTTT. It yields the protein CASSLSDDQPQHF.

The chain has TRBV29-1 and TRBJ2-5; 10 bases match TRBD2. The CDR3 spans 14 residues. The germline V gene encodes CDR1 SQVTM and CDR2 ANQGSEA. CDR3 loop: CVELLAGLQETQYF. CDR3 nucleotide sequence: TGCGTTGAACTACTAGCGGGGCTCCAAGAGACCCAGTACTTC.

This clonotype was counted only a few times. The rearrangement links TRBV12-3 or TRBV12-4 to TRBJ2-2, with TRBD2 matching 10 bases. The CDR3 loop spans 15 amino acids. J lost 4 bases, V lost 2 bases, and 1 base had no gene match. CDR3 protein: CASSLSGRGTGELFF. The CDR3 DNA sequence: TGTGCCAGCAGTTTAAGCGGGAGGGGCACCGGGGAGCTGTTTTTT.

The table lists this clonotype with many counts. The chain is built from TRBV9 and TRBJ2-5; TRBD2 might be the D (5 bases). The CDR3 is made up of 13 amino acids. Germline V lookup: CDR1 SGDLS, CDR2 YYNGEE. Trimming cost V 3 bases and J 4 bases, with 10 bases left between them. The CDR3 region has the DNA TGTGCCAGCAGCGGGGCGGGTATAGAGACCCAGTACTTC. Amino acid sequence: CASSGAGIETQYF.

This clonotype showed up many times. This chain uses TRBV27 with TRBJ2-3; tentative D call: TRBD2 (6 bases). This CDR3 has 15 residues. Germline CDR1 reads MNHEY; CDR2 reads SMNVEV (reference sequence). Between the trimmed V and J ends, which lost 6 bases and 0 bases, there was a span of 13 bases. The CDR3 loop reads CASSHSSGSTDTQYF. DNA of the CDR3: TGTGCCAGCAGCCACTCCAGCGGGAGCACAGATACGCAGTATTTT.

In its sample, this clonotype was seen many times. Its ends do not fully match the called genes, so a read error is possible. The CDR3 is CASSQVQGNTEAFF. CDR3 in DNA: TGCGCCAGCAGCCAAGTGCAGGGGAACACTGAAGCTTTCTTT. The V call is TRBV3-1, the J call TRBJ1-1; D perhaps matches TRBD1 (5 bases). The CDR3 is made up of 14 amino acids. Germline V gives CDR1 LGHDT, CDR2 YNNKEL (reference sequence).

The CDR3 protein is CSARGGDRGLSSAFF. The CDR3, as DNA: TGCAGTGCTAGAGGGGGTGACAGGGGGCTCTCCTCAGCTTTCTTT. V is TRBV20-1 and J is TRBJ1-1, with TRBD1 matching 10 bases. With V trimmed by 1 base and J by 10 bases, 12 bases remained unmatched. The CDR3 contains 15 residues. Germline V gene data show CDR1 as DFQATT and CDR2 as SNEGSKA (reference sequence).